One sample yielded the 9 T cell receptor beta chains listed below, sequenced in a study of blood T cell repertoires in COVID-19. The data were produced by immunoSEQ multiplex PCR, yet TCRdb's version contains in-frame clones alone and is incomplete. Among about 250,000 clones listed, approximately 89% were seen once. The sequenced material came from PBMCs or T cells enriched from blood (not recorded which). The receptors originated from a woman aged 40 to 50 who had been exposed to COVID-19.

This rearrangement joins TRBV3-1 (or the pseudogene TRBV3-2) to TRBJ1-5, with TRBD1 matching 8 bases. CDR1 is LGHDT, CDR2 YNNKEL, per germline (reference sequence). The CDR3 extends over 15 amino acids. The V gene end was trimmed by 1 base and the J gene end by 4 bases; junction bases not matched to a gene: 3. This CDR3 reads CASSQGTGQNQPQHF. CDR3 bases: TGTGCCAGCAGCCAAGGGACAGGGCAAAATCAGCCCCAGCATTTT.

CDR3 coding DNA: TGCAGTGCTAGAGGCAGGTACGAGCAGTACTTC. Translation: CSARGRYEQYF. V is TRBV20-1 and J is TRBJ2-7; D unresolved. From germline, CDR1 is DFQATT and CDR2 SNEGSKA (reference sequence). Trimming stripped 1 base from V and 4 bases from J, with 5 bases between. This CDR3 has 11 amino acids.

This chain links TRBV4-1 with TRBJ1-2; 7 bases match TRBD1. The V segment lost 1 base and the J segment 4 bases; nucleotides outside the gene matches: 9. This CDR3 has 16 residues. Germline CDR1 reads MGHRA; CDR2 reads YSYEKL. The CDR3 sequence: CASSQGPYRGLYGYTF. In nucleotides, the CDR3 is TGCGCCAGCAGCCAAGGACCTTACAGGGGCCTCTATGGCTACACCTTC.

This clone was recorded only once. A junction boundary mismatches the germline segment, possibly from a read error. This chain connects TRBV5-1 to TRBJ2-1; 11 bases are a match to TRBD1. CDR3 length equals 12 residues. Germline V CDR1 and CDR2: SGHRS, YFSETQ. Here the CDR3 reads CASSSGTGGQFF. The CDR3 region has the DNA TGTGCCAGCAGCTCCGGGACAGGGGGGCAGTTCTTC.

In DNA, the CDR3 is TGTGCCACTCGCGGACAGGGAGGGGAGTACACTGAAGCTTTCTTT. It codes for CATRGQGGEYTEAFF. The genes are TRBV7-9 and TRBJ1-1; 8 positions agree with TRBD1. J gave up 3 bases and V 10 bases, and 13 bases lay outside the gene matches. The CDR3 is 15 amino acids. CDR1 and CDR2 from the germline V gene are SEHNR and FQNEAQ (reference sequence).

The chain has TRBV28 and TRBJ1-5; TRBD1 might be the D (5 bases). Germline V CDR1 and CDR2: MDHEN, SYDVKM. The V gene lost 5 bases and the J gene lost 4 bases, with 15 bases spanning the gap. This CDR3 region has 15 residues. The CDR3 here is CASSIADGGNQPQHF. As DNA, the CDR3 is TGTGCCAGCAGTATAGCCGACGGGGGAAATCAGCCCCAGCATTTT.

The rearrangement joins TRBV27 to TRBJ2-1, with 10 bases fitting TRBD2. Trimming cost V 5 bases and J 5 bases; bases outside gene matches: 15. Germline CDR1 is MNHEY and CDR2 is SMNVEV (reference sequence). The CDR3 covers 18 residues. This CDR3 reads CASSPYEPGLAGDNEQFF. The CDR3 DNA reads TGTGCCAGCAGTCCATACGAACCCGGCCTAGCGGGGGACAATGAGCAGTTCTTC.

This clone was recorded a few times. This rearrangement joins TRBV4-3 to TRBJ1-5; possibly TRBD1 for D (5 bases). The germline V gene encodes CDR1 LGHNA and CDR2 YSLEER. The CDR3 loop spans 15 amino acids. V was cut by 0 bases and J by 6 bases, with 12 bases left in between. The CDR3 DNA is TGCGCCAGCAGCCAAGATTGGGGGACTAGTCAGCCCCAGCATTTT. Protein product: CASSQDWGTSQPQHF.

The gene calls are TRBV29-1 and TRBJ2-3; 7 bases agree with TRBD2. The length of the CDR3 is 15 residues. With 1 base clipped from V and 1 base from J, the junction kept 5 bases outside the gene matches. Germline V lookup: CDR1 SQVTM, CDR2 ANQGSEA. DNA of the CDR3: TGCAGCGTTGAAGGACTAGCCGCAGGCACAGATACGCAGTATTTT. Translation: CSVEGLAAGTDTQYF.